Shown below are 15 T cell receptor beta chains from a single sample sequenced in a study of T cells in Graves' hyperthyroidism and ophthalmopathy. RNA transcripts gave rise to amplified TCR beta CDR3 regions. HTBI primers were used for first-round RT-PCR of the TCR CDR3. MiXCR was run by TCRdb on the multiplex PCR reads, yielding one entry per CDR3 protein. The repertoire holds around 360,000 distinct CDR3 sequences, with roughly 15% as singletons. The specimen sequenced was blood. The source of these receptors is a woman in her sixties or seventies with Graves' ophthalmopathy.

The sample holds one count of this clonotype. The gene calls are TRBV6-4 and TRBJ1-5, with D hard to call. The germline V gene encodes CDR1 MRHNA and CDR2 SNTAGT. The CDR3 contains 16 residues. V lost 6 bases to trimming and J lost 0 bases, with 15 bases between them. CDR3: CASSHPDGYSNQPQHF. The CDR3 bases are TGTGCCAGCAGCCACCCCGACGGCTATAGCAATCAGCCCCAGCATTTT.

In its sample, this clonotype was seen many times. V is TRBV18 and J is TRBJ2-7; 11 positions agree with TRBD2. The CDR3 loop spans 15 amino acids. After removal of 3 bases from V and 7 bases from J, the junction contained 8 bases not matched to a gene. Looked up from germline, CDR1 is KGHSH and CDR2 is LQKENI. The CDR3 nucleotides are TGTGCCAGCTCACCCCGACTAGCGGGAATGGGGGAGCAGTACTTC. Translated: CASSPRLAGMGEQYF.

This clonotype has ten or more counts. This chain links TRBV12-3 or TRBV12-4 with TRBJ2-4; 8 bases map to TRBD2. J was trimmed by 0 bases and V by 6 bases; bases with no gene match: 7. CDR3 length equals 16 residues. The CDR3 here is CASSPSGPLAKNIQYF. The CDR3, as DNA: TGTGCCAGCAGCCCTAGCGGGCCCCTAGCCAAAAACATTCAGTACTTC.

The J gene is TRBJ2-7, the V gene TRBV12-3 or TRBV12-4, with D uncertain. V lost 6 bases and J 3 bases, leaving 9 bases between the germline ends. The length of the CDR3 is 12 residues. The CDR3 sequence: CASSRGIYEQYF. The CDR3 bases are TGTGCCAGCAGCCGTGGAATCTACGAGCAGTACTTC.

The chain employs TRBV5-1 and TRBJ2-7; possibly TRBD1 for D (5 bases). This CDR3 spans 15 amino acids. Germline CDR1 is SGHRS and CDR2 is YFSETQ. Trimming took 0 bases from V and 2 from J, leaving 12 bases between them. The CDR3 nucleotides read TGCGCCAGCAGCTTGGGAAGACAGACAGCCTACGAGCAGTACTTC. Protein sequence: CASSLGRQTAYEQYF.

This clonotype was picked up many times. This chain links TRBV20-1 with TRBJ2-5, with a weak D call TRBD2 (5 bases). The V end was cut by 6 bases, the J end by 3 bases, with 8 bases between. This CDR3 spans 11 amino acids. Germline CDR1 DFQATT, CDR2 SNEGSKA (reference sequence). The CDR3 DNA follows: TGCAGTGCACGGGGTAAAGAGACCCAGTACTTC. Translation gives CSARGKETQYF.

This clonotype appeared many times. The rearrangement uses TRBV5-1 and TRBJ2-7, with unresolved D. CDR3 length: 14 residues. Germline V CDR1 and CDR2: SGHRS, YFSETQ. V gave up 0 bases and J gave up 2 bases, with 9 bases separating them. CDR3 nucleotide sequence: TGCGCCAGCAGCTTGGGTCTAGGAACCTACGAGCAGTACTTC. Its translation is CASSLGLGTYEQYF.

V and J are TRBV4-1 and TRBJ2-3; D is undetermined. Germline CDR1 is MGHRA and CDR2 is YSYEKL. The CDR3 length is 14 residues. The V gene lost 1 base and the J gene lost 5 bases, with 10 bases spanning the gap. The CDR3 coding sequence is TGCGCCAGCAGCCAAGGCCAGCTGGGAGATACGCAGTATTTT. It translates to CASSQGQLGDTQYF.

This clonotype was counted many times. The chain uses TRBV20-1 and TRBJ2-3; the D is unclear. CDR3 size: 12 residues. Germline V gene sequence: CDR1 DFQATT, CDR2 SNEGSKA (reference sequence). Trimming stripped 6 bases from V and 4 bases from J, with 11 bases between. CDR3 nucleotide sequence: TGCAGTGCAGATGGGGTTTCAGATACGCAGTATTTT. Protein: CSADGVSDTQYF.

There are many counts of this clonotype. The chain uses TRBV28 and TRBJ2-3; 8 bases align to TRBD2. CDR1 is MDHEN and CDR2 is SYDVKM in the germline V gene. This CDR3 spans 15 amino acids. V trimming: 8 bases; J trimming: 3 bases; junction bases outside the gene matches: 10. The CDR3 DNA follows: TGTGCCAGCGCGAAGCGGGGGTCAGGGACAGATACGCAGTATTTT. Its translation: CASAKRGSGTDTQYF.

This clonotype appeared many times. This rearrangement joins TRBV5-1 to TRBJ1-1; D may be TRBD1 (6 bases). Per germline, CDR1 SGHRS and CDR2 YFSETQ. The CDR3 extends over 14 amino acids. Trimming left V 2 bases short and J 4 bases short, with 12 bases between. CDR3 region: CASSLWRGRTEAFF. CDR3 nucleotide sequence: TGCGCCAGCAGCTTATGGCGGGGGCGCACTGAAGCTTTCTTT.

This sequence joins TRBV7-2 and TRBJ2-3; 9 positions match TRBD2. Germline CDR1 is SGHTA and CDR2 is FQGNSA. This CDR3 is 17 amino acids long. The V segment lost 3 bases and the J segment 0 bases; nucleotides outside the gene matches: 7. CDR3 in amino acids: CASSFELAGPSTDTQYF. CDR3 in DNA: TGTGCCAGCAGCTTTGAACTAGCGGGTCCTAGCACAGATACGCAGTATTTT.

This clonotype was picked up a small number of times. A much larger clonotype is one base distant, so this may be a read error. The gene calls are TRBV7-9 and TRBJ2-1, with D perhaps matching TRBD1 (6 bases). This CDR3 has 12 amino acids. V was trimmed by 5 bases and J by 10 bases, leaving 12 bases between them. Germline-derived CDR1 and CDR2 are SEHNR and FQNEAQ (reference sequence). The CDR3: CASSPNRDEQFF. The DNA of the CDR3 is TGTGCCAGCAGCCCAAACAGGGACGAGCAGTTCTTC.

The sample holds many counts of this clonotype. This chain joins TRBV19 and TRBJ1-5; TRBD1 might be the D (5 bases). This CDR3 is 13 amino acids long. Germline loops: CDR1 LNHDA, CDR2 SQIVND (reference sequence). The ends were cut back, 8 bases at V and 3 bases at J, with 11 bases in the middle. CDR3 sequence reads: CASSQGLNQPQHF. CDR3 sequence (DNA): TGTGCCAGTTCCCAGGGCCTCAATCAGCCCCAGCATTTT.

This clonotype was recorded at least ten times. The chain couples TRBV30 to TRBJ1-6; D remains unclear. This CDR3 spans 14 amino acids. Trimming cost V 2 bases and J 8 bases, with 13 bases left between them. Germline values: CDR1 GTSNPN, CDR2 SVGIG (reference sequence). The CDR3 DNA follows: TGTGCCTGGAGTACCGGGGATTTCTATTCACCCCTCCACTTT. Residues: CAWSTGDFYSPLHF. The variable domain in full, with the rest retrieved from reference TRBV30 and TRBJ1-6, is SQTIHQWPATLVQPVGSPLSLECTVEGTSNPNLYWYRQAAGRGLQLLFYSVGIGQISSEVPQNLSASRPQDRQFILSSKKLLLSDSGFYLCAWSTGDFYSPLHFGNGTRLTVT.